The 7 T cell receptor beta chains listed next were all sequenced from one sample in a study of CD8 T cells in Susac syndrome. With random hexamers, reverse transcription was performed on 0.5 to 1 ug of RNA. TCRdb independently ran MiXCR on the immunoSEQ multiplex PCR reads; one entry per CDR3 protein. The profile shows about 190,000 distinct CDR3 sequences, roughly 94% of them singletons. Sequenced material: CD8+ T cells from PBMCs. The receptor source for this set is a human donor with Susac syndrome.

This chain uses TRBV20-1 with TRBJ1-2, with a weak D call TRBD1 (6 bases). Per germline, CDR1 DFQATT and CDR2 SNEGSKA (reference sequence). V lost 1 base to trimming and J lost 4 bases, with 10 bases between them. The CDR3 consists of 13 residues. CDR3 protein: CSARAGTSYGYTF. CDR3 coding DNA: TGCAGTGCTAGAGCTGGGACAAGCTATGGCTACACCTTC.

The chain is built from TRBV13 and TRBJ1-6; TRBD1 agrees at 11 bases. There are 17 residues in the CDR3. CDR1 is PRHDT, CDR2 FYEKMQ, per germline (reference sequence). The junction had 7 bases not matched to a gene; V was cut back by 1 base and J by 8 bases. The CDR3 here is CASSLDNLGQGDSPLHF. CDR3 sequence (DNA): TGTGCCAGCAGCTTAGATAATTTGGGACAGGGGGATTCACCCCTCCACTTT.

This chain's CDR3 is CASSPSTGSNYGYTF. CDR3 nucleotide sequence: TGTGCCAGCAGCCCCTCGACAGGCTCTAACTATGGCTACACCTTC. The chain uses TRBV9 and TRBJ1-2; a weak D match, TRBD1 (6 bases). Germline loops: CDR1 SGDLS, CDR2 YYNGEE. V was pared by 4 bases and J by 0 bases, with 13 bases between. CDR3 size: 15 residues.

This chain uses TRBV2 with TRBJ2-1; 11 bases are a match to TRBD2. The CDR3 runs 17 residues. Germline CDR1 and CDR2: SNHLY and FYNNEI. J was trimmed by 9 bases and V by 7 bases; bases with no gene match: 17. CDR3 nucleotide sequence: TGTGCCAGCACCGAAGGACTAGCGGGTTCTCTGTTTGTTGAGCAGTTCTTC. Translated, it gives CASTEGLAGSLFVEQFF.

This clonotype was seen more than once but under ten times. The J gene is TRBJ1-1, the V gene TRBV28; no clear D gene. V gave up 6 bases and J gave up 1 base, with 9 bases separating them. Germline V gene data show CDR1 as MDHEN and CDR2 as SYDVKM. The CDR3 has 13 amino acids. DNA of the CDR3: TGTGCCAGCAGCCACGGGCGGAACACTGAAGCTTTCTTT. Translation gives CASSHGRNTEAFF.

The gene calls are TRBV20-1 and TRBJ2-1, with 7 positions matching TRBD2. The V and J ends lost 2 bases and 8 bases, in that order; junction bases with no gene match: 9. Germline loops: CDR1 DFQATT, CDR2 SNEGSKA (reference sequence). The CDR3 runs to 14 residues. CDR3 region: CSARPSGLWYEQFF. CDR3 nucleotides: TGCAGTGCTAGACCTAGCGGCCTTTGGTATGAGCAGTTCTTC.

The rearrangement joins TRBV24-1 to TRBJ2-3; 12 bases are a match to TRBD2. V dropped 3 bases and J dropped 2; count of bases not matched to a gene: 5. Germline CDR1 reads KGHDR; CDR2 reads SFDVKD. There are 17 residues in the CDR3. The DNA for the CDR3 is TGTGCCACCAGTGATCTAGGACTAGCGGGGAACACAGATACGCAGTATTTT. This gives the protein CATSDLGLAGNTDTQYF.